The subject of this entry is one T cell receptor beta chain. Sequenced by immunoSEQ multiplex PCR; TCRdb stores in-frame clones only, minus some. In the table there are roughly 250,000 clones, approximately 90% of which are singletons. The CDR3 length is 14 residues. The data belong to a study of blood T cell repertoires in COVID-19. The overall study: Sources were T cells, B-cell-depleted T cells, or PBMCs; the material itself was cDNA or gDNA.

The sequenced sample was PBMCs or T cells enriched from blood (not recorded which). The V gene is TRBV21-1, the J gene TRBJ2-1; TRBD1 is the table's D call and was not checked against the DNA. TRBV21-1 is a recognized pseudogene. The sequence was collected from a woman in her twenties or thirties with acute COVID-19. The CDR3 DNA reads TGTGCCAGCAGCCTAAGGGACAGGGGGGATGAGCAGTTCTTC. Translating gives CASSLRDRGDEQFF.